This entry is about one TCR beta chain. What it binds is unknown. Other DNA sequences of this sample code for an identical CDR3. Donors were ostensibly healthy at sampling, although undocumented immune exposures were probable. This record comes from a study of cytomegalovirus exposure and HLA in healthy donors. On the study more broadly: Within an early data release were about 85 million unique TCRs drawn from HLA-typed donors. Notes on the study in general: Cytomegalovirus association was listed for 164 TCR beta chains. TCR beta V segments were, for the most part, productive about 87% or about 30% of the time in an earlier analysis.

V lost 2 bases, J lost 1 base, and 6 bases lay in between. The CDR3 loop spans 13 amino acids. CDR1 and CDR2 from the germline V gene are MNHEY and SVGAGI. The PCR ran on 60 Vbeta and 13 Jbeta primers. Method: immunoSEQ multiplex PCR; TCRdb's copy keeps in-frame clones and lacks some. This sample has about 270,000 clones, with around two thirds found just once. This sequence originates from a female donor in good health and CMV-seronegative. Sequenced input: PBMCs. This rearrangement joins TRBV6-5 to TRBJ2-7; D gene unclear. The CDR3 reads CASSYGLSYEQYF. The CDR3 DNA sequence: TGTGCCAGCAGTTACGGCTTGTCCTACGAGCAGTACTTC.